A selection of T cell receptor beta chains follows, all from one sample in a study of T cell responses to AZD1222 COVID-19 vaccine. Clones were read by immunoSEQ multiplex PCR, and TCRdb kept only the in-frame ones, dropping some. The data contain some 150,000 clones, around 92% of them singletons. The source material was peripheral blood, sampled on day 0 of MenACWY control vaccination. The receptors were gathered from an adult in good health. CDR3s include the opening cysteine and the closing phenylalanine or tryptophan. A D gene is named only where the DNA matches it firmly. The size entry is marked missing in some rows and otherwise reads once, few, many or a size class.

cdr3_nt cdr3_aa clone_size j_call v_call d_call
TGTGCCACCAGCAGAGCAGGGAGTGGTGACAATGAGCAGTTCTTC CATSRAGSGDNEQFF NA TRBJ2-1 TRBV15 NA
TGTGCCAGCAGCCACTGGCAGGGAAACTACGAGCAGTACTTC CASSHWQGNYEQYF once TRBJ2-7 TRBV14 NA
TGCGCCAGCAGCTTGGGGGCGCCCAGCTCTGGGGCCAACGTCCTGACTTTC CASSLGAPSSGANVLTF few TRBJ2-6 TRBV5-1 NA
TGTGCCAGCACCCGCTCCTCGAGCTCCTACAATGAGCAGTTCTTC CASTRSSSSYNEQFF NA TRBJ2-1 TRBV6-5 NA
TGTGCCAGTAGACCTAGCGGGTCGCGTTCGAACAATGAGCAGTTCTTC CASRPSGSRSNNEQFF NA TRBJ2-1 TRBV19 TRBD2
TGTGCCAGCAGCTTAGAGTCCGGAAGCAATCAGCCCCAGCATTTT CASSLESGSNQPQHF NA TRBJ1-5 TRBV7-2 NA
TGTGCCAGCAGCTTGGGGGGGTTTTTGAACTACGAGCAGTACTTC CASSLGGFLNYEQYF NA TRBJ2-7 TRBV13 TRBD2
TGTGCCAGTAGTAGGCCCCGAGGGGGGGCAACTAATGAAAAACTGTTTTTT CASSRPRGGATNEKLFF NA TRBJ1-4 TRBV19 NA
TGTGCCATCAGTGGGCAGGGGACCGGGGAGCTGTTTTTT CAISGQGTGELFF NA TRBJ2-2 TRBV10-3 NA
TGCAGCGTGGGGGAGCAGGGCGGCGTGAACACTGAAGCTTTCTTT CSVGEQGGVNTEAFF NA TRBJ1-1 TRBV29-1 NA
TGCAGCGCCCTGGGACCCTCTCCCTCAAGGACTGAAGCTTTCTTT CSALGPSPSRTEAFF once TRBJ1-1 TRBV29-1 NA
TGCGCCAGCAGCCTAGGGCCCGAAGCTTTCTTT CASSLGPEAFF NA TRBJ1-1 TRBV5-1 NA
TGTGCCACCAGTGACCCCTACGTAGGGACTAGCGGGAGAACAGATACGCAGTATTTT CATSDPYVGTSGRTDTQYF NA TRBJ2-3 TRBV24-1 TRBD2
TGTGCCTGGAGTCACTCGGGTGGCCGCGAGCAGTACTTC CAWSHSGGREQYF once TRBJ2-7 TRBV30 NA
TGTGCCATCGGAAAGGACGTCATGAACACTGAAGCTTTCTTT CAIGKDVMNTEAFF NA TRBJ1-1 TRBV10-3 NA
TGTGCCTGGAGTGTGGGACTAGCGGGAGGGTCGGGTACGCAGTATTTT CAWSVGLAGGSGTQYF NA TRBJ2-3 TRBV30 TRBD2
TGTGCCAGCAGTTACCAAGGATCACCCCTCCACTTT CASSYQGSPLHF NA TRBJ1-6 TRBV6-5 NA
TGTGCCACCAGCAGAGGTGTGATTAGGGACACCGGCTACGAGCAGTACTTC CATSRGVIRDTGYEQYF NA TRBJ2-7 TRBV15 NA
TGTGCCAGCAGTTTCAGTATGAACACTGAAGCTTTCTTT CASSFSMNTEAFF NA TRBJ1-1 TRBV12-3/TRBV12-4 NA
TGTGCCAGTAGTATCCCAACCGGACTGGAAAACATTCAGTACTTC CASSIPTGLENIQYF NA TRBJ2-4 TRBV19 NA
TGTGCCAGCAGTTTGCGTCAGGCGAGCAATCAGCCCCAGCATTTT CASSLRQASNQPQHF NA TRBJ1-5 TRBV27 NA
TGTGCCAGCCAGGCGGGACGCACAGATACGCAGTATTTT CASQAGRTDTQYF NA TRBJ2-3 TRBV12-3/TRBV12-4 NA
TGTGCCAGCAGCGTAGCACAGGGAGAGACCCAGTACTTC CASSVAQGETQYF NA TRBJ2-5 TRBV9 NA
TGTGCCACCAGTGATTTAAGGACAGGGGGCTTGGAGACCCAGTACTTC CATSDLRTGGLETQYF NA TRBJ2-5 TRBV24-1 TRBD1
TGTGCCAGCAGCCCCCCGGCGGGCTATGGCTACACCTTC CASSPPAGYGYTF NA TRBJ1-2 TRBV3-1/TRBV3-2 NA
TGTGCCAGCAGCTTGGGGCAGGGTGGCTATGGCTACACCTTC CASSLGQGGYGYTF NA TRBJ1-2 TRBV5-4 NA
TGTGCCAGCAGTGAACGTGAGGGCAGGGTGCGCTCCGAGCAGTACTTC CASSEREGRVRSEQYF NA TRBJ2-7 TRBV6-1 NA
TGTGCCAGCAGCATCTCCGGGACAGGTTCCGGGGAGCTGTTTTTT CASSISGTGSGELFF NA TRBJ2-2 TRBV7-3 TRBD1
TGCGCCAGCAGCCCAAGCTCTAGCGGGGGCGGGGATACGCAGTATTTT CASSPSSSGGGDTQYF NA TRBJ2-3 TRBV5-1 TRBD2
TGCGCCAGCTGGCACTTTCCCGGGAAGGACGACTCGACGGCTTTCTTT CASWHFPGKDDSTAFF once TRBJ1-1 TRBV4-3 NA
TGTGCCAGCAGCTTGAGGGGACAGGGGGGTAAGACAATTGCCAATGAGCAGTTCTTC CASSLRGQGGKTIANEQFF NA TRBJ2-1 TRBV7-3 TRBD1
TGTGCCAGTAGTCACAACAGGGGCGGAGGAGAAAAACTGTTTTTT CASSHNRGGGEKLFF NA TRBJ1-4 TRBV19 TRBD1
TGTGCCAGCAGCTTAGCGGCTGCACTAGCCAAAAACATTCAGTACTTC CASSLAAALAKNIQYF NA TRBJ2-4 TRBV7-2 NA
TGTGCCAGCAGTTTTCCTGGGATCTACGAGCAGTACTTC CASSFPGIYEQYF NA TRBJ2-7 TRBV12-3/TRBV12-4 NA
TGCGCCAGCAGCTTGGATTGGCAGCTTAGCTCTGGAAACACCATATATTTT CASSLDWQLSSGNTIYF NA TRBJ1-3 TRBV5-1 NA
TGTGCTAGTGGTTTCGACAGGAACTATGGCTACACCTTC CASGFDRNYGYTF NA TRBJ1-2 TRBV12-5 NA
TGTGCCAGCAGCTCTTACAGGGGCGGCGGGATGAATGAGCAGTTCTTC CASSSYRGGGMNEQFF NA TRBJ2-1 TRBV7-8 NA
TGTGCCAGCAGCCAGATAGAGCAGTTCTTC CASSQIEQFF NA TRBJ2-1 TRBV6-2/TRBV6-3 NA
TGCAGCGTTGGTAGCGGGAGCTCCTACAATGAGCAGTTCTTC CSVGSGSSYNEQFF NA TRBJ2-1 TRBV29-1 TRBD2
TGTGCCAGCAGCACTAGCGGGAGGGCCTACAATGAGCAGTTCTTC CASSTSGRAYNEQFF NA TRBJ2-1 TRBV7-3 TRBD2
TGCGCCAGCAGCTCGATGGACAGCCAAGAGACCCAGTACTTC CASSSMDSQETQYF once TRBJ2-5 TRBV5-1 NA
TGTGCCAGCTCACCACCAAGCGGGCGCGACACTGAAGCTTTCTTT CASSPPSGRDTEAFF NA TRBJ1-1 TRBV18 NA
TGTGCCAGTAGTAGGGACAGGGGCTCCTACAATGAGCAGTTCTTC CASSRDRGSYNEQFF NA TRBJ2-1 TRBV19 TRBD1
TGTGCCAGCACCCGGGGTGCAACTAATGAAAAACTGTTTTTT CASTRGATNEKLFF NA TRBJ1-4 TRBV28 NA
TGTGCCAGCAGATTAGGGAGGACAGACACCGGGGAGCTGTTTTTT CASRLGRTDTGELFF NA TRBJ2-2 TRBV2 NA
TGTGCCATCAGGGGGGACTTTGGGACAGATACGCAGTATTTT CAIRGDFGTDTQYF NA TRBJ2-3 TRBV10-3 NA
TGTGCCAGCAGCCAAGAACCCCGGGACAGGGGAGGCGGCTACACCTTC CASSQEPRDRGGGYTF NA TRBJ1-2 TRBV4-2 TRBD1
TGCGCCAGCAGCAGGGACGGTCGATCCAATTCACCCCTCCACTTT CASSRDGRSNSPLHF once TRBJ1-6 TRBV5-1 NA
TGTGCCAGCAGCTTTCTAGGCACGACAGGTAGCAATCAGCCCCAGCATTTT CASSFLGTTGSNQPQHF NA TRBJ1-5 TRBV7-2 NA
TGTGCCAGCAGTTTACTGGGGCTTGAAGCTTTCTTT CASSLLGLEAFF NA TRBJ1-1 TRBV12-3/TRBV12-4 NA
TGTGCCAGCAGTCAAGACAGGGGGTGGAATTCACCCCTCCACTTT CASSQDRGWNSPLHF NA TRBJ1-6 TRBV6-4 TRBD1